This T cell receptor beta chain emerged from a study of early T cells in non-severe SARS-CoV-2 infection. About the research overall: Chains were not paired, and sequencing was done on bulk RNA from unsorted whole blood.

Concerning this clonotype: Its target is unknown.

Individual cDNA molecules received unique molecular identifiers. From the 5' RACE reads, TCRdb called clonotypes with MiXCR, one entry per CDR3 protein. The repertoire holds about 76,000 distinct CDR3 sequences, with 12% as singletons. Unmatched junction bases numbered 3, after V lost 4 bases and J lost 5 bases. CDR1 is LNHDA, CDR2 SQIVND, per germline (reference sequence). The CDR3 totals 14 residues. General study points: Matches to VDJdb favored anti-spike CD8 responses and missed private and CD4 specificities.

The clonotype comes from an adult who was a healthcare worker with PCR-confirmed SARS-CoV-2 infection or an uninfected control (not recorded which). The rearrangement links TRBV19 to TRBJ1-4; 8 positions match TRBD1. The sequenced sample consisted of whole blood. The CDR3 bases are TGTGCCAGTAGTACCGGGACAGGCAATGAAAAACTGTTTTTT. Protein sequence: CASSTGTGNEKLFF.